This T cell receptor (beta chain) was recovered during a study of memory CD4+ T cells and cytomegalovirus serostatus. TCRdb's copy holds only in-frame clones and misses some; the assay was immunoSEQ multiplex PCR. Of some 65,000 clones listed, around three quarters are singletons. The sort gate was single viable CD3+CD4+CD8-CD45RO+ cells for memory CD4+ T cells. The CDR3 has 17 amino acids. The germline gives CDR1 LNHDA, CDR2 SQIVND (reference sequence). The junction had 15 bases not matched to a gene; V was cut back by 8 bases and J by 3 bases. This chain links TRBV19 with TRBJ2-1; TRBD2 matches 8 bases. The sequencing input was memory CD4+ T cells from blood. The sequence was collected from an adult in good health and CMV-seronegative. Some clones in this sample may be carry-over from other donors' samples. This CDR3 reads CASGLANKGNHYNEQFF. CDR3 nucleotide sequence: TGTGCCAGTGGACTAGCCAATAAGGGCAATCACTACAATGAGCAGTTCTTC.